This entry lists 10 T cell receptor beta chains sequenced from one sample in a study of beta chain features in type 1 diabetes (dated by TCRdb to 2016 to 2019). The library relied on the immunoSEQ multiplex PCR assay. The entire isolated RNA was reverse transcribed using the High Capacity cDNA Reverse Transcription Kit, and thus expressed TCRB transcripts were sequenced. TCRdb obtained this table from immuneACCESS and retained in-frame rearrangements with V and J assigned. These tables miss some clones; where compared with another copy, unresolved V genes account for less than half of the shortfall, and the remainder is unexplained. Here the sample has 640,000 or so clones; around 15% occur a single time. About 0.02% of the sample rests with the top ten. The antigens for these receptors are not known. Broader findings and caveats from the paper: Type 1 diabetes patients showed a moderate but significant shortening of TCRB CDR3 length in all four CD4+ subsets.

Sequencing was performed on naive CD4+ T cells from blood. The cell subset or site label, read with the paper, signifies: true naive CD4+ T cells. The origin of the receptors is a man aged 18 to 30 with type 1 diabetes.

The CDR3 spells CAISVGTPVAGELFF. The CDR3 nucleotides read TGTGCCATCAGTGTGGGGACACCGGTCGCCGGGGAGCTGTTTTTT. This rearrangement joins TRBV10-3 to TRBJ2-2, with D perhaps matching TRBD1 (6 bases). The length of the CDR3 is 15 residues. Germline V gene lookup returns CDR1 ENHRY and CDR2 SYGVKD. The V and J ends lost 4 bases and 6 bases respectively, with 15 bases between them.

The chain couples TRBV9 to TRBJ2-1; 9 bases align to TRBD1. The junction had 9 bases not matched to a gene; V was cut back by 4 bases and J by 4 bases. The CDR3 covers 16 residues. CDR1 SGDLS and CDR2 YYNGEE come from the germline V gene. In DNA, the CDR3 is TGTGCCAGCAGCACTCGTGGGACAGGGTTTTACAATGAGCAGTTCTTC. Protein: CASSTRGTGFYNEQFF. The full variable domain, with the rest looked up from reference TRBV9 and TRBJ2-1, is DSGVTQTPKHLITATGQRVTLRCSPRSGDLSVYWYQQSLDQGLQFLIQYYNGEERAKGNILERFSAQQFPDLHSELNLSSLELGDSALYFCASSTRGTGFYNEQFFGPGTRLTVL.

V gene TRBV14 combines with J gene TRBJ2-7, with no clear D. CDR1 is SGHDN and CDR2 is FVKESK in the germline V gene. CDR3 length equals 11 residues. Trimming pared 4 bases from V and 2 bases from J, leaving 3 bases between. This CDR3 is CASSLTYEQYF. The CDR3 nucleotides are TGTGCCAGCAGCCTAACCTACGAGCAGTACTTC.

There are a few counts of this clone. The chain's CDR3 is CASSWDPQGGSQYF. The CDR3 DNA is TGCGCCAGCAGCTGGGACCCACAGGGAGGGTCACAGTATTTT. The rearrangement uses TRBV5-1 and TRBJ2-3; D is perhaps TRBD2 (7 bases). V lost 3 bases and J 12 bases, leaving 20 bases between the germline ends. CDR1 is SGHRS and CDR2 is YFSETQ in the germline V gene. The CDR3 is 14 amino acids.

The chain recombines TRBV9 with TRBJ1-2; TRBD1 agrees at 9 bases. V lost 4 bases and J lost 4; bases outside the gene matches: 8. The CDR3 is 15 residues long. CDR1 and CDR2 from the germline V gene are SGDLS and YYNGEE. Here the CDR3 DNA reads TGTGCCAGCAGCTCAGGACAGGGGCTCCTCTATGGCTACACCTTC. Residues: CASSSGQGLLYGYTF. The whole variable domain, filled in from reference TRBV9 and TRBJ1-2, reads DSGVTQTPKHLITATGQRVTLRCSPRSGDLSVYWYQQSLDQGLQFLIQYYNGEERAKGNILERFSAQQFPDLHSELNLSSLELGDSALYFCASSSGQGLLYGYTFGSGTRLTVV.

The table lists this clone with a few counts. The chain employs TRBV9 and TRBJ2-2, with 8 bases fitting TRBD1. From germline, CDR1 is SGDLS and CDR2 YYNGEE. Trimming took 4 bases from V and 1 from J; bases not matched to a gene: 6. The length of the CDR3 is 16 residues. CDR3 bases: TGTGCCAGCAGCCGATCCACAGGGGGGAACACCGGGGAGCTGTTTTTT. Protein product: CASSRSTGGNTGELFF. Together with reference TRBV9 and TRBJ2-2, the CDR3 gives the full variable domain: DSGVTQTPKHLITATGQRVTLRCSPRSGDLSVYWYQQSLDQGLQFLIQYYNGEERAKGNILERFSAQQFPDLHSELNLSSLELGDSALYFCASSRSTGGNTGELFFGEGSRLTVL.

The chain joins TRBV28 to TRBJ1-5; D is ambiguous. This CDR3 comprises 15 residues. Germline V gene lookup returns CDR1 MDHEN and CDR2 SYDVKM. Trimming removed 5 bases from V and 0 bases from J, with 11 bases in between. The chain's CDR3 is CASSKVRDSNQPQHF. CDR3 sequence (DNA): TGTGCCAGCAGTAAGGTCAGAGATAGCAATCAGCCCCAGCATTTT. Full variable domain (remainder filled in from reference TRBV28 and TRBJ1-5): DVKVTQSSRYLVKRTGEKVFLECVQDMDHENMFWYRQDPGLGLRLIYFSYDVKMKEKGDIPEGYSVSREKKERFSLILESASTNQTSMYLCASSKVRDSNQPQHFGDGTRLSIL.

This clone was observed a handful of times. DNA for the CDR3: TGCGCCAGCGGTTCAGGGGAGGGCACTGAAGCTTTCTTT. Translated, it gives CASGSGEGTEAFF. This sequence joins TRBV5-1 and TRBJ1-1; D perhaps matches TRBD1 (6 bases). V lost 7 bases and J lost 4, with 14 bases in between. Looked up from germline, CDR1 is SGHRS and CDR2 is YFSETQ. CDR3 size: 13 residues.

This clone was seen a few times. CDR3 sequence reads: CATSRVGSGLQETQYF. The CDR3 nucleotides read TGTGCCACCAGCAGAGTGGGTAGCGGCCTCCAAGAGACCCAGTACTTC. The chain combines TRBV15 with TRBJ2-5; D possibly corresponds to TRBD2 (6 bases). Germline CDR1 and CDR2: LNHNV and YYDKDF (reference sequence). V lost 1 base to trimming and J lost 1 base, with 13 bases between them. The CDR3 has 16 amino acids.

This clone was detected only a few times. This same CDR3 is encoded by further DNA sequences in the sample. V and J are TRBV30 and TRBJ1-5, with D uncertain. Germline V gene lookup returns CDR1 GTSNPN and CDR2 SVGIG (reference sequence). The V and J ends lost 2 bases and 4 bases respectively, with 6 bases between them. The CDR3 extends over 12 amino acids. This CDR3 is CAWSRVNQPQHF. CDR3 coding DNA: TGTGCCTGGAGTAGGGTTAATCAGCCCCAGCATTTT.